This T cell receptor (beta chain) was sequenced for a study of blood T cells in healthy people across ages. The study's findings and limits: Naive and antigen-experienced cells were not separated, limiting conclusive comparison.

Together with a sample-barcoded 5' primer, a J-beta primer mix was included in a second PCR lasting roughly 6 to 12 cycles. Via MiXCR, TCRdb re-called the 5' RACE reads, giving one row per CDR3 protein. Here the sample spans 1,500,000 or so distinct CDR3 sequences, 42% being singletons. The CDR3 runs 14 residues. Per the germline V gene, CDR1 is SSHAT and CDR2 is FNYEAQ (reference sequence). In regard to this clonotype: The antigen remains undetermined. Its ends do not fully match the called genes, so a read error is possible.

Sample: blood. The TCR sequence derives from a woman under 30 in good health. J is TRBJ2-1 and V is TRBV7-7; TRBD1 agrees at 9 bases. The CDR3 DNA follows: TGTGCTAGCAGCTCGGGACAGGGCCATAATGAGCAGTTCTTC. As protein: CASSSGQGHNEQFF.